This T cell receptor beta chain was observed in a study of shared clonotypes between healthy human individuals. The assay was immunoSEQ multiplex PCR, and TCRdb's table has in-frame clones only and misses some. The table includes around 510,000 clones, 95% to 96% detected once. The CDR3 has 14 amino acids. The V end lost 3 bases, the J end lost 0 bases, and 10 bases lay between the germline ends. The germline gives CDR1 SGHKS, CDR2 YYEKEE (reference sequence). Sequenced: naive CD4+ T cells sorted from blood. Sample subset: CD45RA+ positively selected. This receptor was taken from a young woman in good health. The chain employs TRBV5-5 and TRBJ2-7, with D unresolved. CDR3: CASSSQVASYEQYF. In nucleotides, the CDR3 is TGTGCCAGCAGCTCTCAGGTTGCCTCCTACGAGCAGTACTTC.